Listed below are T cell receptor beta chains from one sample, sequenced in a study of CD8 T cells in Susac syndrome. TCRdb independently ran MiXCR on the immunoSEQ multiplex PCR reads; one entry per CDR3 protein. This table has under 150,000 distinct CDR3 sequences, about 94% appearing once. Specimen: CD4+ T cells from PBMCs. These receptors all come from a human donor with multiple sclerosis. Both conserved end residues are part of each CDR3. The D gene is left open where the match is weak. Some rows have no size entry. The others give once, few or many, or a class for an expanded clone.

V	J	size	D	DNA	CDR3
TRBV7-9	TRBJ1-4	NA	TRBD1	TGTGCCAGCGAGGGACAGTCGGGTGAAAAACTGTTTTTT	CASEGQSGEKLFF
TRBV18	TRBJ2-3	few	NA	TGTGCCAGCTCACCGGGACTTAGAACAGATACGCAGTATTTT	CASSPGLRTDTQYF
TRBV27	TRBJ1-4	NA	TRBD1	TGTGCCAGCAGTTCCGGACAGGGCGACAATGAAAAACTGTTTTTT	CASSSGQGDNEKLFF
TRBV9	TRBJ1-1	NA	NA	TGTGCCAGCAGCGTAGTGCGATCAGGGGTAGCTTTCTTT	CASSVVRSGVAFF
TRBV4-1	TRBJ1-2	NA	NA	TGCGCCAGCAGCCAAGAGAGGGCGGCAGCCCATGGCTACACCTTC	CASSQERAAAHGYTF
TRBV27	TRBJ2-7	NA	TRBD2	TGTGCCAGCAGTTTAACCAGCGGGATAGGCGAGCAGTACTTC	CASSLTSGIGEQYF
TRBV20-1	TRBJ1-2	NA	TRBD1	TGCAGTGCTTTAGACAGGGCCTTTGTCGGAGGCTACACCTTC	CSALDRAFVGGYTF
TRBV3-1	TRBJ2-7	NA	NA	TGTGCCAGCAGCCATAGCGGAGGGGCCGGGTACGAGCAGTACTTC	CASSHSGGAGYEQYF
TRBV5-1	TRBJ2-1	NA	TRBD2	TGCGCCAGCAGCTTTGCTGGCGGGGGGAGGTACAATGAGCAGTTCTTC	CASSFAGGGRYNEQFF
TRBV5-4	TRBJ1-6	NA	NA	TGTGCCAGCAGCTGGCCTAATTCACCCCTCCACTTT	CASSWPNSPLHF
TRBV7-9	TRBJ1-6	NA	TRBD1	TGTGCCAGCAGCTCGACAGGGTTGGAGTCACCCCTCCACTTT	CASSSTGLESPLHF
TRBV6-5	TRBJ2-1	NA	TRBD1	TGTGCCAGCAGTTACCGGGACAGGGACTACAATGAGCAGTTCTTC	CASSYRDRDYNEQFF
TRBV5-1	TRBJ2-1	NA	TRBD2	TGCGCCAGCAGCCCCTGGACTAGCGGGAGAATCTCCTACAATGAGCAGTTCTTC	CASSPWTSGRISYNEQFF
TRBV19	TRBJ1-1	NA	NA	TGTGCCAGTAGTACCCAGCGGAACACTGAAGCTTTCTTT	CASSTQRNTEAFF
TRBV10-3	TRBJ2-2	NA	NA	TGTGCCATCAGTGCCACACAGAGCAGGGCGAACACCGGGGAGCTGTTTTTT	CAISATQSRANTGELFF
TRBV7-2	TRBJ2-6	NA	NA	TGTGCCAGCAGCTTAGGGCTAATAGGTTCTGGGGCCAACGTCCTGACTTTC	CASSLGLIGSGANVLTF
TRBV4-1	TRBJ1-5	NA	NA	TGCGCCAGCAGCCAAGGACAGGTGAACAATCAGCCCCAGCATTTT	CASSQGQVNNQPQHF
TRBV6-2/TRBV6-3	TRBJ2-6	NA	TRBD1	TGTGCCAGCACCGAACTCACAGGGGGCAACGGGGCCAACGTCCTGACTTTC	CASTELTGGNGANVLTF
TRBV5-1	TRBJ2-7	NA	NA	TGCGCCAGCAGCTTGACAGGGAATGCCTACGAGCAGTACTTC	CASSLTGNAYEQYF
TRBV27	TRBJ1-2	few	TRBD1	TGTGCCAGCAGTTTAGGACAGGGTGTCTATGGCTACACCTTC	CASSLGQGVYGYTF
TRBV2	TRBJ2-7	NA	NA	TGTGCCAGCATCTTGGGGGAGCAGTACTTC	CASILGEQYF
TRBV6-5	TRBJ2-7	NA	NA	TGTGCCAGCAGCATGACTATCCCCCTCGAGCAGTACTTC	CASSMTIPLEQYF
TRBV20-1	TRBJ2-7	NA	TRBD2	TGCAGTGCCGGGAGGACTAGCGGGAGGAGAAGCTCCTACGAGCAGTACTTC	CSAGRTSGRRSSYEQYF
TRBV30	TRBJ2-7	NA	NA	TGTGCCTGCTCCCGGGGGGCGTTCGACGAGCAGTACTTC	CACSRGAFDEQYF
TRBV29-1	TRBJ1-4	NA	TRBD1	TGCAGCGTCGGGGCAGGGGGCCGTAATGAAAAACTGTTTTTT	CSVGAGGRNEKLFF
TRBV6-2/TRBV6-3	TRBJ2-3	NA	NA	TGTGCCAGCAGTGCTCCCTGGACCACAAAGGATACGCAGTATTTT	CASSAPWTTKDTQYF
TRBV24-1	TRBJ2-2	NA	NA	TGTGCCACCAGTGACTCACCCCTCACCGGGGAGCTGTTTTTT	CATSDSPLTGELFF
TRBV4-1	TRBJ2-2	NA	NA	TGCGCCAGCAGCCAAGAAGGAGGGGTCACCGGGGAGCTGTTTTTT	CASSQEGGVTGELFF
TRBV3-1	TRBJ1-5	NA	NA	TGTGCCAGCAGCCAAGATTCACGGAGCAATCAGCCCCAGCATTTT	CASSQDSRSNQPQHF
TRBV6-2/TRBV6-3	TRBJ2-7	NA	TRBD1	TGTGCCAGCAGTAACCCTCGACAGGGCCGGGACGAGCAGTACTTC	CASSNPRQGRDEQYF
TRBV19	TRBJ2-6	once	NA	TGTGCCAGTAGTATAGTACGGATAGCTGGGGCCAACGTCCTGACTTTC	CASSIVRIAGANVLTF
TRBV10-2	TRBJ2-4	NA	NA	TGCGCCAGCAGCCCGACAGTGAGCATAGCCAAAAACATTCAGTACTTC	CASSPTVSIAKNIQYF
TRBV2	TRBJ1-1	once	TRBD1	TGTGCCAGCAGTGACCAGGGGGCTGCCACTGAAGCTTTCTTT	CASSDQGAATEAFF
TRBV30	TRBJ1-1	NA	NA	TGTGCCTGGAGTAGACGAAGCAGTGAAGCTTTCTTT	CAWSRRSSEAFF
TRBV12-5	TRBJ2-7	once	NA	TGTGCTAGTGCTTGGGTTGACGAGCAGTACTTC	CASAWVDEQYF
TRBV20-1	TRBJ2-3	NA	TRBD2	TGCAGTGCTAGTTGGGGGAGGGCCCCAGATACGCAGTATTTT	CSASWGRAPDTQYF
TRBV12-3/TRBV12-4	TRBJ2-1	NA	TRBD2	TGTGCCAGCAGCCGGGGACTAGCGGGAGATAATGAGCAGTTCTTC	CASSRGLAGDNEQFF